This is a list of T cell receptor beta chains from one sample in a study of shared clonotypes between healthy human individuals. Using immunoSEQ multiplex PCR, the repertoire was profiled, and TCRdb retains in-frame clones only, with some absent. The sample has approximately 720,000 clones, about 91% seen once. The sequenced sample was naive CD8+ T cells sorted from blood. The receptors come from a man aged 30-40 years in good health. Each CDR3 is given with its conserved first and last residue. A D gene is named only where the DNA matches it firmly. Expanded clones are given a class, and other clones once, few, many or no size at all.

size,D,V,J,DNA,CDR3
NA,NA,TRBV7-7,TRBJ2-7,TGTGCCAGCAGCCTCAACCACTACGAGCAGTACTTC,CASSLNHYEQYF
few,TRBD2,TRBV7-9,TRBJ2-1,TGTGCCAGCAGCCGACTAACTAGCGGCTTATACAATGAGCAGTTCTTC,CASSRLTSGLYNEQFF
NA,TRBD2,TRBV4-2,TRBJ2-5,TGTGCCAGCAGCCAAGTCCTGGCGGGAGGGCCACGAGAGACCCAGTACTTC,CASSQVLAGGPRETQYF
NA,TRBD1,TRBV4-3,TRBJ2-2,TGCGCCAGCAGCCAAGAGGGACAGGGCGGGCCCGGGGAGCTGTTTTTT,CASSQEGQGGPGELFF
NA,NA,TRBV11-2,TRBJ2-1,TGTGCCAGCAGCTTAGATACCCGGGGGCCTTACAATGAGCAGTTCTTC,CASSLDTRGPYNEQFF
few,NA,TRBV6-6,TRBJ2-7,TGTGCCAGCAGTTCTCCCGGGACCGGCGAGCAGTACTTC,CASSSPGTGEQYF
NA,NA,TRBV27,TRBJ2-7,TGTGCCAGCAGTTTATCTCCGGGAGTCGAGAACGAGCAGTACTTC,CASSLSPGVENEQYF
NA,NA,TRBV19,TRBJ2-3,TGTGCCAGTAGTATCAGACCCCGGGACAAAGTTTGGGGGACAGATACGCAGTATTTT,CASSIRPRDKVWGTDTQYF
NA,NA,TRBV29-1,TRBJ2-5,TGCAGCGTTGAAAGGGCAGGGGATAACCAAGAGACCCAGTACTTC,CSVERAGDNQETQYF
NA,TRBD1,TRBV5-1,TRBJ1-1,TGCGCCAGCAGCTTTAACCCCGGGACAGGAGGCGGCACTGAAGCTTTCTTT,CASSFNPGTGGGTEAFF
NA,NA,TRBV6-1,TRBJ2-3,TGTGCCAGCGAACTGGGGGTCACAGATACGCAGTATTTT,CASELGVTDTQYF
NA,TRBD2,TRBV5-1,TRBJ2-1,TGCGCCAGCAGCGGGGACCCGGGACTAGACTCTTTCGATGAGCAGTTCTTC,CASSGDPGLDSFDEQFF
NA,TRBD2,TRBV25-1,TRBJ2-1,TGTGCCAGCAGGCCCACTAGCGGGAGGAACGATGAGCAGTTCTTC,CASRPTSGRNDEQFF
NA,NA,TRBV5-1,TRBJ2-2,TGCGCCAGCAGCTTCATGGCTAATCGGGAGGAGCTGTTTTTT,CASSFMANREELFF
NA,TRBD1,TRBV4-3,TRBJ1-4,TGCGCCAGCAGCCAGGACAGGGCGTTGGCTGAAAAACTGTTTTTT,CASSQDRALAEKLFF
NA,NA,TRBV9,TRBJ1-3,TGTGCCAGCAGCGCTAAACAGGGTTCTGGAAACACCATATATTTT,CASSAKQGSGNTIYF
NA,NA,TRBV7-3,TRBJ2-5,TGTGCCAGCAGCACTGGTATAACCCCTCAGTCCGAGACCCAGTACTTC,CASSTGITPQSETQYF
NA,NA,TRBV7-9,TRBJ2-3,TGTGCCAGCAAAGGGGGGACAGATACGCAGTATTTT,CASKGGTDTQYF
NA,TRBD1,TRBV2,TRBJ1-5,TGTGCCAGCAGTGGACAGGGGCCTCGGCCCCAGCATTTT,CASSGQGPRPQHF
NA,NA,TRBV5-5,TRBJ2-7,TGTGCCAGCAGCGAAAGTGCCTACGAGCAGTACTTC,CASSESAYEQYF